The rows below give T cell receptor beta chains drawn from one sample of a study of T cell changes during pregnancy in multiple sclerosis. Sequencing used immunoSEQ multiplex PCR; TCRdb keeps in-frame clones, though not all of them. Found here are about 110,000 clones, around 92% of them singletons; the top ten hold roughly 1.7%. The source material was peripheral blood, sampled after pregnancy. These receptors were taken from a female donor with multiple sclerosis, enrolled in a pregnancy study. The CDR3 runs from the conserved cysteine through the conserved F or W. D genes are given only for firm matches. Size is stated for part of the rows, as once, few or many counts, or as a class when the clone is expanded.

abundance,v_gene,j_gene,d_gene,CDR3nt,CDR3aa
NA,TRBV15,TRBJ2-7,NA,TGTGCCACCAGCAGAGACGGCGGGTTCTCCTACGAGCAGTACTTC,CATSRDGGFSYEQYF
NA,TRBV2,TRBJ2-1,NA,TGTGCCAGCAGCGCTCTCCGGGACTCCCACTACAATGAGCAGTTCTTC,CASSALRDSHYNEQFF
NA,TRBV15,TRBJ2-2,TRBD1,TGTGCCACCAGCAGAGCGGGCCGACAGGGCTTTCATGGCACCGGGGAGCTGTTTTTT,CATSRAGRQGFHGTGELFF
NA,TRBV9,TRBJ2-2,NA,TGTGCCAGCAGCGTAGCGGGGGCGAACACCGGGGAGCTGTTTTTT,CASSVAGANTGELFF
NA,TRBV6-5,TRBJ2-3,NA,TGTGCCAGCAGCCAAGTAGGGGAATCCAAGCATACGCAGTATTTT,CASSQVGESKHTQYF
NA,TRBV19,TRBJ1-1,NA,TGTGCCAGTAGTACCGGACAGTTGAACACTGAAGCTTTCTTT,CASSTGQLNTEAFF
NA,TRBV4-1,TRBJ1-4,TRBD1,TGCGCCAGCAGCCAAGAGGTTCGGGACAGGAATGAAAAACTGTTTTTT,CASSQEVRDRNEKLFF
NA,TRBV6-5,TRBJ1-1,NA,TGTGCCAGCAGTTACGGGGGCGGGGAGGGCACTGAAGCTTTCTTT,CASSYGGGEGTEAFF
NA,TRBV5-1,TRBJ2-7,TRBD2,TGCGCCAGCAGCTTGGAACTAGCGGGGGTGTACGAGCAGTACTTC,CASSLELAGVYEQYF
NA,TRBV7-6,TRBJ2-5,NA,TGTGCCAGCAGCTTAGACGGAAGAGGCGAAGAGACCCAGTACTTC,CASSLDGRGEETQYF
NA,TRBV2,TRBJ2-7,NA,TGTGCCAGCAGTGTACAGGGGGGGATGAGTCCCTACGAGCAGTACTTC,CASSVQGGMSPYEQYF
NA,TRBV9,TRBJ2-3,NA,TGTGCCAGCAGCGTAGAGCCACCTTGGGGGGGCACAGATACGCAGTATTTT,CASSVEPPWGGTDTQYF
NA,TRBV4-2,TRBJ1-1,TRBD1,TGTGCCAGCAGCGATAGGGACAGGGGGAACACTGAAGCTTTCTTT,CASSDRDRGNTEAFF
NA,TRBV19,TRBJ2-7,TRBD2,TGTGCTCGGGGGGACGAGCAGTACTTC,CARGDEQYF
once,TRBV7-9,TRBJ1-3,TRBD1,TGTGCCAGCAGCCTATTACAGGGGACACATGGCACCATATATTTT,CASSLLQGTHGTIYF
once,TRBV27,TRBJ1-2,TRBD1,TGTGCCAGCAGTCCCAGGCCGGGACAGGGGATTGTAAATGGCTACACCTTC,CASSPRPGQGIVNGYTF
once,TRBV10-1,TRBJ1-1,NA,TGCGCCAGCGGGGCAGCCTACACTGAAGCTTTCTTT,CASGAAYTEAFF
NA,TRBV28,TRBJ2-7,TRBD2,TGTGCCAGCAGCCCCCGACTACCCCCACTAGCGGCCGAACCGTCTATCTACGAGCAGTACTTC,CASSPRLPPLAAEPSIYEQYF
NA,TRBV27,TRBJ2-2,TRBD2,TGTGCCAGTCGGCGGACTAGCGGCATGACCGGGGAGCTGTTTTTT,CASRRTSGMTGELFF
NA,TRBV2,TRBJ2-3,TRBD2,TGTGCCAGCAGTGACGCAGCGGGAGGCACAGATACGCAGTATTTT,CASSDAAGGTDTQYF